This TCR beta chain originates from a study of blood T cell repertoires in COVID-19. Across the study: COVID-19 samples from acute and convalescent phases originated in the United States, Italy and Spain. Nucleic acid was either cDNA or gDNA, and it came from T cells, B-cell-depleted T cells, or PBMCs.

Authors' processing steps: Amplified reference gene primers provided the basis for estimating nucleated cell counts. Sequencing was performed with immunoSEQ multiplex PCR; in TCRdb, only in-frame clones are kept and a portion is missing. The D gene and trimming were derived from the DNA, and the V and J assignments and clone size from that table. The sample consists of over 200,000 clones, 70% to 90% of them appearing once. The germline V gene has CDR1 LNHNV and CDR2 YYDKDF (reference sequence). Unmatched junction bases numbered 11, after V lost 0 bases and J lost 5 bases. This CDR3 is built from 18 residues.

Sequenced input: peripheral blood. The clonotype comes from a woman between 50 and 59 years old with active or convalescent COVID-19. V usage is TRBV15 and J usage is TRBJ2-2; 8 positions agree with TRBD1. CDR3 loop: CATSRDTGGVQGTGELFF. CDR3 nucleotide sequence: TGTGCCACCAGCAGAGATACAGGGGGAGTACAAGGGACCGGGGAGCTGTTTTTT.